The clone carrying this T cell receptor beta chain showed up just a few times. Its antigen is not known. Extraction of RNA preceded its reverse transcription into cDNA, which served as the sequencing template. Clones were read by immunoSEQ multiplex PCR, and TCRdb kept only the in-frame ones, dropping some. The data hold about 130,000 clones, with approximately 48% observed a single time. The data belong to a study of CD8+ T cells in alopecia areata. This CDR3 is 12 amino acids long. The germline CDR1 and CDR2 sequences are SEHNR and FQNEAQ (reference sequence). V gave up 6 bases and J gave up 3 bases, with 9 bases separating them. Study-wide findings and caveats: Patients shared TCRs less clearly than mice did, possibly owing to HLA. Affected scalp, especially in alopecia totalis/universalis, had a higher clonality than normal scalp did.

The specimen was CD8+ T cells sorted from blood, collected at week 0. The sequence derives from a human donor with alopecia areata. V and J are TRBV7-9 and TRBJ2-7; D remains unclear. CDR3 sequence: CASRLDVYEQYF. The CDR3 nucleotides read TGTGCCAGCAGACTGGACGTCTACGAGCAGTACTTC. The full variable domain, completed using reference TRBV7-9 and TRBJ2-7, is DTGVSQNPRHKITKRGQNVTFRCDPISEHNRLYWYRQTLGQGPEFLTYFQNEAQLEKSRLLSDRFSAERPKGSFSTLEIQRTEQGDSAMYLCASRLDVYEQYFGPGTRLTVT.